What follows are 21 T cell receptor beta chains derived from one specimen sequenced in a study of blood T cell repertoires in COVID-19. Measured with immunoSEQ multiplex PCR; TCRdb has only the in-frame clones, and not every one. The sample holds fewer than 200,000 clones, 82% seen once. The source material was PBMCs or T cells enriched from blood (not recorded which). These receptors were taken from a woman aged 55-70 years with acute COVID-19.

The rearrangement joins TRBV15 to TRBJ2-3, with TRBD1 identical over 10 bases. The V and J ends lost 1 base and 0 bases, in that order; junction bases with no gene match: 22. The CDR3 covers 23 residues. The germline CDR1 and CDR2 sequences are LNHNV and YYDKDF (reference sequence). CDR3 bases: TGTGCCACCAGCAGAGTTTTGTGGGACAGGGGCCTCCTTTGGGCTCCTAGCACAGATACGCAGTATTTT. It translates to CATSRVLWDRGLLWAPSTDTQYF. The full variable domain, in which reference TRBV15 and TRBJ2-3 provide the parts outside the CDR3, is DAMVIQNPRYQVTQFGKPVTLSCSQTLNHNVMYWYQQKSSQAPKLLFHYYDKDFNNEADTPDNFQSRRPNTSFCFLDIRSPGLGDTAMYLCATSRVLWDRGLLWAPSTDTQYFGPGTRLTVL.

Here the CDR3 reads CASSLRDLYNEQFF. DNA of the CDR3: TGTGCCAGCAGCTTGAGGGACTTATACAATGAGCAGTTCTTC. The chain has TRBV7-9 and TRBJ2-1, with TRBD2 as a possible D gene (6 bases). Trimming left V 3 bases short and J 4 bases short, with 10 bases between. Germline values: CDR1 SEHNR, CDR2 FQNEAQ (reference sequence). This CDR3 region has 14 residues.

The chain carries TRBV7-9 and TRBJ2-3, with 7 bases matching TRBD1. This CDR3 region has 12 residues. Germline CDR1 reads SEHNR; CDR2 reads FQNEAQ (reference sequence). Trimming took 10 bases from V and 4 from J; bases not matched to a gene: 5. CDR3: CAIGQASDTQYF. The CDR3 DNA reads TGTGCCATAGGACAGGCGTCAGATACGCAGTATTTT. Full variable domain (missing parts from reference TRBV7-9 and TRBJ2-3): DTGVSQNPRHKITKRGQNVTFRCDPISEHNRLYWYRQTLGQGPEFLTYFQNEAQLEKSRLLSDRFSAERPKGSFSTLEIQRTEQGDSAMYLCAIGQASDTQYFGPGTRLTVL.

This clone appeared a single time. V and J are TRBV4-1 and TRBJ1-5, with 8 bases aligning to TRBD1. There are 17 residues in the CDR3. V lost 3 bases and J lost 4; bases outside the gene matches: 11. The germline V gene encodes CDR1 MGHRA and CDR2 YSYEKL. The CDR3 sequence is CASSQRAGQGTNQPQHF. In nucleotides, the CDR3 is TGCGCCAGCAGCCAGAGGGCCGGACAGGGAACTAATCAGCCCCAGCATTTT.

CDR3 DNA sequence: TGTGCCACCAGTGACCCCCTAATGACTAGCGGGAGTTACAATGAGCAGTTCTTC. Translated: CATSDPLMTSGSYNEQFF. V and J are TRBV24-1 and TRBJ2-1; 12 bases agree with TRBD2. The CDR3 consists of 18 residues. Per germline, CDR1 KGHDR and CDR2 SFDVKD. J lost 4 bases, V lost 4 bases, and 10 bases had no gene match.

This clone was observed once. This chain links TRBV4-3 with TRBJ1-1, with 9 bases aligning to TRBD1. The CDR3 has 15 amino acids. Germline CDR1 and CDR2: LGHNA and YSLEER. V shed 0 bases, J shed 9 bases, and the junction held 8 bases outside the gene matches. The CDR3: CASSQDFGQGFKAFF. In DNA, the CDR3 is TGCGCCAGCAGCCAAGATTTCGGACAGGGGTTTAAAGCTTTCTTT.

This clone was seen just once. The chain has TRBV19 and TRBJ1-2, with 7 bases fitting TRBD1. CDR1 and CDR2 from the germline V gene are LNHDA and SQIVND (reference sequence). This CDR3 is 13 amino acids long. V lost 5 bases and J lost 8; bases outside the gene matches: 8. CDR3 DNA: TGTGCCAGTAGTCGACAGGGAAGTACCGGCTACACCTTC. Its translation: CASSRQGSTGYTF.

The chain couples TRBV7-2 to TRBJ2-1, with 12 bases matching TRBD2. The CDR3 length is 14 residues. V trimming: 7 bases; J trimming: 8 bases; junction bases outside the gene matches: 6. Germline V lookup: CDR1 SGHTA, CDR2 FQGNSA. As DNA, the CDR3 is TGTGCCAGCACCGCTAGCGGGGGGGCCTATGAGCAGTTCTTC. It translates to CASTASGGAYEQFF.

The chain links TRBV19 to TRBJ1-5, with 10 bases fitting TRBD1. The CDR3 is made up of 16 amino acids. V lost 4 bases, J lost 4 bases, and 7 bases stayed unmatched. CDR1 is LNHDA and CDR2 is SQIVND in the germline V gene (reference sequence). CDR3 nucleotides: TGTGCCAGTAGTACCCCAGGACAGGGGGAAAATCAGCCCCAGCATTTT. This encodes CASSTPGQGENQPQHF.

The V gene is TRBV5-1, the J gene TRBJ2-4; weak D call: TRBD2 (7 bases). The CDR3 has 18 residues. V shed 2 bases and J shed 1 base, with 19 bases lying between them. CDR1 and CDR2 from the germline V gene are SGHRS and YFSETQ. The CDR3 DNA sequence: TGCGCCAGCAGCTTACGGCATCGGGGGGCTGGGGCCAAAAACATTCAGTACTTC. The encoded protein is CASSLRHRGAGAKNIQYF.

The rearrangement links TRBV4-3 to TRBJ1-1; no definite D call. CDR3 size: 13 residues. Germline V lookup: CDR1 LGHNA, CDR2 YSLEER. V was cut by 3 bases and J by 3 bases, with 8 bases left in between. The CDR3 DNA follows: TGCGCCAGCAGCCAGAGGTCGGACACTGAAGCTTTCTTT. Its translation is CASSQRSDTEAFF.

The CDR3 nucleotides are TGTGCCAGCAGCTTAGAATATGGCAGGGGGCTTGGGCACACAGATACGCAGTATTTT. This encodes CASSLEYGRGLGHTDTQYF. The rearrangement uses TRBV7-2 and TRBJ2-3; 8 bases align to TRBD1. Germline values: CDR1 SGHTA, CDR2 FQGNSA. J lost 2 bases, V lost 1 base, and 14 bases had no gene match. This CDR3 spans 19 amino acids.

The rearrangement links TRBV13 to TRBJ1-2; 7 nucleotides align to TRBD1. Germline CDR1 and CDR2: PRHDT and FYEKMQ (reference sequence). With V trimmed by 3 bases and J by 0 bases, 1 base remained unmatched. This CDR3 contains 14 residues. The CDR3 nucleotides are TGTGCCAGCAGCTTCGACAGGGCTAACTATGGCTACACCTTC. Protein: CASSFDRANYGYTF. The full variable domain, with the rest looked up from reference TRBV13 and TRBJ1-2, is AAGVIQSPRHLIKEKRETATLKCYPIPRHDTVYWYQQGPGQDPQFLISFYEKMQSDKGSIPDRFSAQQFSDYHSELNMSSLELGDSALYFCASSFDRANYGYTFGSGTRLTVV.

The CDR3 coding sequence is TGTGCCAGCAGCGATAAGTTGGGGACTTACTATGGCTACACCTTC. Translated, it gives CASSDKLGTYYGYTF. This chain uses TRBV5-5 with TRBJ1-2, with D possibly being TRBD1 (5 bases). V was clipped by 4 bases and J by 3 bases, with 16 bases between them. Germline V gives CDR1 SGHKS, CDR2 YYEKEE (reference sequence). The CDR3 totals 15 residues.

CDR3 amino acids: CASSLEPVNTIYF. CDR3 sequence (DNA): TGTGCCAGCAGCTTAGAGCCGGTAAACACCATATATTTT. The chain recombines TRBV11-2 with TRBJ1-3, with D uncertain. CDR1 is SGHAT and CDR2 is FQNNGV in the germline V gene. Trimming pared 0 bases from V and 6 bases from J, leaving 6 bases between. The CDR3 has 13 amino acids.

The V call is TRBV30, the J call TRBJ1-2, with unresolved D. The CDR3 is 12 amino acids. Trimming stripped 4 bases from V and 8 bases from J, with 14 bases between. Germline CDR1 and CDR2: GTSNPN and SVGIG (reference sequence). The CDR3 sequence: CAWTTDLRGYTF. DNA for the CDR3: TGTGCCTGGACGACTGACCTGAGGGGCTACACCTTC.

The chain recombines TRBV5-1 with TRBJ1-4; D is perhaps TRBD1 (5 bases). CDR3 size: 15 residues. Trimming shortened V by 0 bases and J by 5 bases, and 11 bases separated the two germline ends. Germline V CDR1 and CDR2: SGHRS, YFSETQ. The CDR3: CASSLGGPINEKLFF. The CDR3 region has the DNA TGCGCCAGCAGCTTGGGGGGCCCGATAAATGAAAAACTGTTTTTT.

This clone appeared a single time. CDR3 coding DNA: TGTGCCAGCATCCGCGAGACCTACAATGAGCAGTTCTTC. It translates to CASIRETYNEQFF. V usage is TRBV12-3 or TRBV12-4 and J usage is TRBJ2-1; D uncertain. Trimming removed 7 bases at V and 2 bases at J, with 9 bases between. This CDR3 has 13 residues.

This clone has just a few counts. The rearrangement uses TRBV5-1 and TRBJ2-1; D call uncertain. Trimming took 0 bases from V and 2 from J, leaving 6 bases between them. The CDR3 consists of 14 residues. Per the germline V gene, CDR1 is SGHRS and CDR2 is YFSETQ. CDR3 bases: TGCGCCAGCAGCTTGGGCAGTACCTACAATGAGCAGTTCTTC. Amino acids: CASSLGSTYNEQFF.

This clone was counted only a few times. CDR3 nucleotide sequence: TGTGCCAGCTCACCGACCGGACTAGCGGGGGGGAATGAGCAGTTCTTC. It is translated as CASSPTGLAGGNEQFF. The chain employs TRBV18 and TRBJ2-1; 15 positions agree with TRBD2. Germline-derived CDR1 and CDR2 are KGHSH and LQKENI. The CDR3 totals 16 residues. J was trimmed by 7 bases and V by 3 bases; bases with no gene match: 4.

The chain links TRBV5-1 to TRBJ2-3, with 8 bases aligning to TRBD2. The germline V gene has CDR1 SGHRS and CDR2 YFSETQ. CDR3 length: 16 residues. The junction had 10 bases not matched to a gene; V was cut back by 3 bases and J by 4 bases. The CDR3 region is CASSWGTGGPSDTQYF. DNA for the CDR3: TGCGCCAGCAGCTGGGGAACGGGAGGGCCGTCAGATACGCAGTATTTT.